This T cell receptor beta chain was found in a study of T cell changes during pregnancy in multiple sclerosis. Sequenced by immunoSEQ multiplex PCR; TCRdb stores in-frame clones only, minus some. The sample consists of 40,000 or so clones, about nine tenths of them appearing once. The CDR3 runs 21 residues. Germline V CDR1 and CDR2: SGHRS, YFSETQ. The ends lost 3 bases at V and 0 bases at J; junction bases unmatched: 21. This clone has a single count. The source material was CD8+ T cells from peripheral blood mononuclear cells, sampled in the second trimester of pregnancy. The clonotype originates from a female donor with multiple sclerosis, enrolled in a pregnancy study. This sequence joins TRBV5-1 and TRBJ1-3; 7 nucleotides agree with TRBD1. Here the CDR3 reads CASSSRFMGQRENDSGNTIYF. CDR3 nucleotides: TGCGCCAGCAGCTCCCGCTTCATGGGACAGCGGGAGAACGACTCTGGAAACACCATATATTTT.